A selection of T cell receptor beta chains follows, all from one sample in a study of T-cell reconstitution after alpha-beta-depleted transplantation in children. TCRdb reprocessed the PCR reads via MiXCR and lists one record per CDR3 protein. Here the sample spans a few hundred thousand distinct CDR3 sequences, 25% to 30% being singletons. Sequencing was performed on PBMCs, taken before TCRalphabeta/CD19-depleted stem cell transplant. The receptors derive from a boy under two years old with Wiskott-Aldrich syndrome, due to receive a stem cell transplant. Each CDR3 is given with its conserved first and last residue. Fields, in order: J gene, D gene, V gene, clone size, CDR3 protein, CDR3 DNA. A D gene is named only where the DNA matches it firmly. Only some rows state a clone size, as once, few, many or a class for expanded clones.

TRBJ1-2,-,TRBV20-1,-,CSASMGLEYYGYTF,TGCAGTGCTAGCATGGGACTGGAGTACTATGGCTACACCTTC
TRBJ2-1,TRBD2,TRBV20-1,-,CSASRGGEPYNEQFF,TGCAGTGCTAGTCGTGGGGGGGAGCCCTACAATGAGCAGTTCTTC
TRBJ2-5,TRBD2,TRBV27,-,CASMGGDQETQYF,TGTGCCAGCATGGGAGGGGACCAAGAGACCCAGTACTTC
TRBJ2-1,-,TRBV12-3/TRBV12-4,few,CASRSTRGAGSYNEQFF,TGTGCCAGCAGATCCACCAGGGGGGCGGGATCGTACAATGAGCAGTTCTTC
TRBJ1-3,-,TRBV7-8,-,CASSLARAGNTIYF,TGTGCCAGCAGCTTAGCCAGGGCTGGAAACACCATATATTTT
TRBJ2-7,TRBD1,TRBV5-1,-,CASSTDRGSDEQYF,TGCGCCAGCAGCACAGACAGGGGGTCCGACGAGCAGTACTTC
TRBJ2-2,-,TRBV12-3/TRBV12-4,-,CASAETLNTGELFF,TGTGCCAGCGCAGAGACTTTAAACACCGGGGAGCTGTTTTTT
TRBJ1-1,-,TRBV5-1,many,CASSLARGNTEAFF,TGTGCCAGCAGCTTAGCCAGGGGGAACACTGAAGCTTTCTTT
TRBJ1-1,-,TRBV5-1,few,CASSFSARANTEAFF,TGCGCCAGCAGCTTTTCGGCCCGGGCGAACACTGAAGCTTTCTTT
TRBJ1-4,-,TRBV12-3/TRBV12-4,-,CASSFTSSSNEKLFF,TGTGCCAGCAGTTTTACCTCCAGCAGTAATGAAAAACTGTTTTTT
TRBJ2-3,TRBD1,TRBV7-9,-,CASSPGQGISTDTQYF,TGTGCCAGCAGCCCGGGACAGGGAATAAGCACAGATACGCAGTATTTT
TRBJ2-4,-,TRBV15,few,CATSTPRQLAKNIQYF,TGTGCCACCAGCACCCCACGACAGTTAGCCAAAAACATTCAGTACTTC
TRBJ2-3,-,TRBV9,few,CASSVYDRMTTDTQYF,TGTGCCAGCAGCGTATATGACAGGATGACCACAGATACGCAGTATTTT
TRBJ2-1,TRBD1,TRBV29-1,-,CSAKGQAIGNEQFF,TGCAGCGCCAAAGGACAGGCGATCGGTAATGAGCAGTTCTTC
TRBJ1-5,TRBD1,TRBV29-1,few,CSVRDRSNQPQHF,TGCAGCGTGAGGGACAGGAGCAATCAGCCCCAGCATTTT
TRBJ2-1,-,TRBV7-8,-,CASSLVLAEYNEQFF,TGTGCCAGCAGCTTAGTTTTAGCGGAGTACAATGAGCAGTTCTTC
TRBJ1-4,-,TRBV30,few,CAWDQGATNEKLFF,TGTGCCTGGGACCAAGGGGCAACCAATGAAAAACTGTTTTTT
TRBJ2-7,-,TRBV12-3/TRBV12-4,few,CASSYRERFEQYF,TGTGCCAGCAGTTACAGGGAACGTTTCGAGCAGTACTTC
TRBJ2-2,TRBD2,TRBV7-8,-,CASSVGTRRGGELFF,TGTGCCAGCAGCGTTGGGACTAGACGCGGGGGGGAGCTGTTTTTT
TRBJ2-4,-,TRBV5-5,-,CASSLVWGIAKNIQYF,TGTGCCAGCAGCTTGGTATGGGGGATAGCCAAAAACATTCAGTACTTC
TRBJ2-2,-,TRBV5-1,-,CASTRGSGGELFF,TGCGCCAGCACGAGGGGCTCGGGCGGGGAGCTGTTTTTT
TRBJ1-2,TRBD1,TRBV5-5,-,CASSDRQGKIYGYTF,TGTGCCAGCAGCGACAGACAGGGGAAGATCTATGGCTACACCTTC
TRBJ2-3,TRBD1,TRBV29-1,few,CSVRGQAEDTQYF,TGCAGCGTTCGGGGACAGGCAGAAGATACGCAGTATTTT
TRBJ2-3,TRBD1,TRBV18,-,CASSPRRTSGGADTQYF,TGTGCCAGCTCACCACGGCGAACATCAGGGGGAGCAGATACGCAGTATTTT
TRBJ1-2,TRBD1,TRBV13,-,CASSLVGAGTGVSSYGYTF,TGTGCCAGCAGCTTAGTCGGTGCCGGGACAGGGGTTTCCAGCTATGGCTACACCTTC
TRBJ2-1,TRBD1,TRBV5-1,-,CASSSRQGVSNEQFF,TGCGCCAGCAGTTCACGACAGGGGGTGAGCAATGAGCAGTTCTTC
TRBJ2-4,TRBD1,TRBV5-1,few,CASSTTRTGGNIQYF,TGCGCCAGCAGTACTACGAGGACAGGTGGGAACATTCAGTACTTC
TRBJ2-2,TRBD2,TRBV5-1,once,CASSYLAGSGELFF,TGCGCCAGCAGCTACTTAGCGGGGTCCGGGGAGCTGTTTTTT
TRBJ2-1,-,TRBV10-3,few,CAISVRSSADEQFF,TGTGCCATCAGTGTGCGGTCTAGCGCCGATGAGCAGTTCTTC
TRBJ2-1,TRBD2,TRBV11-2,-,CASSLYAGTRPYNEQFF,TGTGCCAGCAGCTTATACGCCGGGACTAGGCCCTACAATGAGCAGTTCTTC
TRBJ2-2,TRBD2,TRBV4-1,few,CASSRGLAVKNTGELFF,TGCGCCAGCAGCCGAGGACTAGCGGTAAAGAACACCGGGGAGCTGTTTTTT
TRBJ2-7,TRBD1,TRBV5-1,-,CASSLKLGTGSYEQYF,TGCGCCAGCAGCTTGAAGCTCGGGACAGGCTCCTACGAGCAGTACTTC
TRBJ2-7,-,TRBV15,-,CATSRESVAYEQYF,TGTGCCACCAGCAGAGAAAGTGTGGCCTACGAGCAGTACTTC
TRBJ1-1,-,TRBV5-1,-,CASSLVSSMNTEAFF,TGCGCCAGCAGCTTGGTGTCCAGCATGAACACTGAAGCTTTCTTT
TRBJ2-6,-,TRBV15,once,CATSRDKGTGANVLTF,TGTGCCACCAGCAGAGATAAAGGGACTGGGGCCAACGTCCTGACTTTC